A selection of T cell receptor beta chains follows, all from one sample in a study of beta chain features in type 1 diabetes. Only in-frame clones appear in the TCRdb table, and some are missing; sequencing was by immunoSEQ multiplex PCR. The sample consists of more than 150,000 clones, roughly 9.1% of them appearing once. Sample: central memory CD4+ T cells from blood. These TCRs come from a woman under 30 in good health. Both conserved end residues are part of each CDR3. The order of the fields is V gene, J gene, clone size, D gene, CDR3 DNA, CDR3 protein. The D gene is left open where the match is weak. Clone sizes are given selectively: once, few, many, or a class where the clone is expanded.

V gene: TRBV20-1; J gene: TRBJ2-7; clone size: .; D gene: .; CDR3 DNA: TGCAGTGCTTATGACACCTACGAGCAGTACTTC; CDR3 protein: CSAYDTYEQYF
V gene: TRBV7-2; J gene: TRBJ1-5; clone size: .; D gene: .; CDR3 DNA: TGTGCCAGCAGCCGTGGGCAATTCAATCAGCCCCAGCATTTT; CDR3 protein: CASSRGQFNQPQHF
V gene: TRBV2; J gene: TRBJ2-5; clone size: .; D gene: .; CDR3 DNA: TGTGCCAGCACCGTAAAAGAGACCCAGTACTTC; CDR3 protein: CASTVKETQYF
V gene: TRBV5-1; J gene: TRBJ2-1; clone size: .; D gene: TRBD1; CDR3 DNA: TGCGCCAGCAAGCTGCAGACAGGGGGCGATGAGCAGTTCTTC; CDR3 protein: CASKLQTGGDEQFF
V gene: TRBV25-1; J gene: TRBJ1-3; clone size: few; D gene: .; CDR3 DNA: TGTGCCAGCAGCCCTGGCGGTGGAAACACCATATATTTT; CDR3 protein: CASSPGGGNTIYF
V gene: TRBV6-1; J gene: TRBJ1-1; clone size: few; D gene: .; CDR3 DNA: TGTGCCAGCAGTGGAACAGGTTATTCTGAAGCTTTCTTT; CDR3 protein: CASSGTGYSEAFF
V gene: TRBV5-4; J gene: TRBJ2-2; clone size: few; D gene: TRBD2; CDR3 DNA: TGTGCCACCCAAGGGGCGGGGGACACCGGGGAGCTGTTTTTT; CDR3 protein: CATQGAGDTGELFF
V gene: TRBV5-1; J gene: TRBJ1-1; clone size: .; D gene: .; CDR3 DNA: TGCGCCAGCAGCTTGGAGGGGCTGCCGAACACTGAAGCTTTCTTT; CDR3 protein: CASSLEGLPNTEAFF
V gene: TRBV10-3; J gene: TRBJ2-7; clone size: .; D gene: .; CDR3 DNA: TGTGCCATCGCGGGACAGCAAAGCTCCTACGAGCAGTACTTC; CDR3 protein: CAIAGQQSSYEQYF
V gene: TRBV7-9; J gene: TRBJ2-1; clone size: .; D gene: TRBD1; CDR3 DNA: TGTGCCAGCAGCCGACAGGGGGGCCACCGCTCCTACAATGAGCAGTTCTTC; CDR3 protein: CASSRQGGHRSYNEQFF
V gene: TRBV6-5; J gene: TRBJ1-2; clone size: .; D gene: .; CDR3 DNA: TGTGCCAGCAGTTACTCCCCCACAGCTAACTATGGCTACACCTTC; CDR3 protein: CASSYSPTANYGYTF
V gene: TRBV6-4; J gene: TRBJ1-1; clone size: few; D gene: .; CDR3 DNA: TGTGCCAGCATTGAGCCCCTACTCGGGGTCGACGGGAACACTGAAGCTTTCTTT; CDR3 protein: CASIEPLLGVDGNTEAFF
V gene: TRBV4-3; J gene: TRBJ2-3; clone size: few; D gene: TRBD2; CDR3 DNA: TGCGCCAGCAGCCAAGTGGGTAGCGGGGGGGCAGATACGCAGTATTTT; CDR3 protein: CASSQVGSGGADTQYF
V gene: TRBV30; J gene: TRBJ2-2; clone size: few; D gene: TRBD1; CDR3 DNA: TGTGCCGCAGGGGGCTCGAACACCGGGGAGCTGTTTTTT; CDR3 protein: CAAGGSNTGELFF
V gene: TRBV5-1; J gene: TRBJ2-2; clone size: many; D gene: .; CDR3 DNA: TGCGCCAGCAGTAGGATAGCGGACCTCACCGGGGAGCTGTTTTTT; CDR3 protein: CASSRIADLTGELFF
V gene: TRBV2; J gene: TRBJ2-3; clone size: .; D gene: TRBD2; CDR3 DNA: TGTGCCAGCAGGTCCGGGACTAGTCAGGCAGATACGCAGTATTTT; CDR3 protein: CASRSGTSQADTQYF
V gene: TRBV5-4; J gene: TRBJ2-3; clone size: .; D gene: .; CDR3 DNA: TGTGCCACCAAGCGCGCCGGGGGATCTGGCACAGATACGCAGTATTTT; CDR3 protein: CATKRAGGSGTDTQYF
V gene: TRBV5-1; J gene: TRBJ2-7; clone size: few; D gene: .; CDR3 DNA: TGCGCCAGCAGCCTGGGGACAACCCCCTACGAGCAGTACTTC; CDR3 protein: CASSLGTTPYEQYF
V gene: TRBV2; J gene: TRBJ2-5; clone size: .; D gene: .; CDR3 DNA: TGTGCCAGCACGCCGAGCGCGGGGCAAGAGACCCAGTACTTC; CDR3 protein: CASTPSAGQETQYF
V gene: TRBV9; J gene: TRBJ1-2; clone size: few; D gene: .; CDR3 DNA: TGTGCCAGCAGCCCCCCTCGGGGGGATTTTAATTCTGGCTACACCTTC; CDR3 protein: CASSPPRGDFNSGYTF
V gene: TRBV7-9; J gene: TRBJ2-1; clone size: many; D gene: .; CDR3 DNA: TGTGCCAGCAGCTGGCGGGCCAACAATGAGCAGTTCTTC; CDR3 protein: CASSWRANNEQFF
V gene: TRBV12-5; J gene: TRBJ2-7; clone size: .; D gene: .; CDR3 DNA: TGTGCTAGTGGTTTGGCAGCGACAGGGAGGACCCCCTACGAGCAGTACTTC; CDR3 protein: CASGLAATGRTPYEQYF
V gene: TRBV19; J gene: TRBJ1-5; clone size: few; D gene: .; CDR3 DNA: TGTGCCAGTAGTCGACAGGAGGATCAGCCCCAGCATTTT; CDR3 protein: CASSRQEDQPQHF
V gene: TRBV6-5; J gene: TRBJ2-1; clone size: few; D gene: TRBD2; CDR3 DNA: TGTGCCAGCAGTTTCGGACTAGCGGGGGTTGAGCAGTTCTTC; CDR3 protein: CASSFGLAGVEQFF
V gene: TRBV29-1; J gene: TRBJ2-2; clone size: many; D gene: .; CDR3 DNA: TGCAGCGTTGAAAAACAGTTAAACACCGGGGAGCTGTTTTTT; CDR3 protein: CSVEKQLNTGELFF
V gene: TRBV7-9; J gene: TRBJ2-1; clone size: .; D gene: TRBD2; CDR3 DNA: TGTGCCAGCAGCTTAGTACTAGCGGGAGCAAATGAGCAGTTCTTC; CDR3 protein: CASSLVLAGANEQFF
V gene: TRBV5-1; J gene: TRBJ2-3; clone size: .; D gene: TRBD1; CDR3 DNA: TGCGCCAGCAGCTTGGGGGCGACAGGGATTCTGGATACGCAGTATTTT; CDR3 protein: CASSLGATGILDTQYF
V gene: TRBV6-6; J gene: TRBJ1-5; clone size: few; D gene: .; CDR3 DNA: TGTGCCAGCAGTTACTCTAGTAGCAATCAGCCCCAGCATTTT; CDR3 protein: CASSYSSSNQPQHF
V gene: TRBV7-8; J gene: TRBJ2-7; clone size: .; D gene: TRBD2; CDR3 DNA: TGTGCCAGCAGCTTTTCTAGCGGAAACTACGAGCAGTACTTC; CDR3 protein: CASSFSSGNYEQYF
V gene: TRBV5-4; J gene: TRBJ2-3; clone size: .; D gene: .; CDR3 DNA: TGTGCCAGCAGCCCCCCCAGAACAGATACGCAGTATTTT; CDR3 protein: CASSPPRTDTQYF
V gene: TRBV5-1; J gene: TRBJ2-1; clone size: .; D gene: .; CDR3 DNA: TGCGCCAGCAGCTTGGACGGGTTAGCCTACAATGAGCAGTTCTTC; CDR3 protein: CASSLDGLAYNEQFF
V gene: TRBV7-2; J gene: TRBJ2-5; clone size: few; D gene: TRBD2; CDR3 DNA: TGTGCCAGCAGCCTTGGGACTAGCGGTGAGCAGTACTTC; CDR3 protein: CASSLGTSGEQYF
V gene: TRBV10-3; J gene: TRBJ2-1; clone size: few; D gene: TRBD1; CDR3 DNA: TGTGCCATCAGTGACCCCCATGGACAGGGCAATGAGCAGTTCTTC; CDR3 protein: CAISDPHGQGNEQFF
V gene: TRBV5-4; J gene: TRBJ2-1; clone size: few; D gene: TRBD2; CDR3 DNA: TGTGCCAGCAGCTTGGGTAGCGGGTCTTACAATGAGCAGTTCTTC; CDR3 protein: CASSLGSGSYNEQFF
V gene: TRBV5-1; J gene: TRBJ2-7; clone size: few; D gene: TRBD1; CDR3 DNA: TGCGCCAGCACCCCAGAGACCTACGAAGGGACAGCATCCTACGAGCAGTACTTC; CDR3 protein: CASTPETYEGTASYEQYF
V gene: TRBV7-9; J gene: TRBJ1-2; clone size: few; D gene: .; CDR3 DNA: TGTGCCAGCAGTCAAGGGTGGGACACCTATGGCTACACCTTC; CDR3 protein: CASSQGWDTYGYTF
V gene: TRBV7-2; J gene: TRBJ2-5; clone size: few; D gene: TRBD1; CDR3 DNA: TGTGCCAGCAGCTCTTCCGGACAGGGTGGGCAGTACTTC; CDR3 protein: CASSSSGQGGQYF
V gene: TRBV7-2; J gene: TRBJ2-5; clone size: few; D gene: .; CDR3 DNA: TGTGCCAGCAGCTTAGGACGGCGGGGTGTACAAGAGACCCAGTACTTC; CDR3 protein: CASSLGRRGVQETQYF
V gene: TRBV7-9; J gene: TRBJ2-7; clone size: few; D gene: TRBD1; CDR3 DNA: TGTGCCAGCAGCCCCAGACAGGGGGCGATGGACGAGCAGTACTTC; CDR3 protein: CASSPRQGAMDEQYF
V gene: TRBV7-9; J gene: TRBJ2-7; clone size: few; D gene: TRBD1; CDR3 DNA: TGTGCCAGCAGCTCCGCGAAACAGGGGATCGGGCAGTACTTC; CDR3 protein: CASSSAKQGIGQYF
V gene: TRBV15; J gene: TRBJ2-3; clone size: few; D gene: .; CDR3 DNA: TGTGCCACCCGAGGCGGAAGCACAGATACGCAGTATTTT; CDR3 protein: CATRGGSTDTQYF
V gene: TRBV7-9; J gene: TRBJ2-6; clone size: .; D gene: TRBD2; CDR3 DNA: TGTGCCAGCAGCGAGGGACTAGCGGGAGGGATCTCTGGGGCCAACGTCCTGACTTTC; CDR3 protein: CASSEGLAGGISGANVLTF
V gene: TRBV6-5; J gene: TRBJ2-7; clone size: few; D gene: TRBD2; CDR3 DNA: TGTGCCAGCAGTTCAGGACTAGCGGGGGGGGACGAGCAGTACTTC; CDR3 protein: CASSSGLAGGDEQYF
V gene: TRBV4-1; J gene: TRBJ2-6; clone size: few; D gene: .; CDR3 DNA: TGCGCCAGCAGCCAAGATAGGGGCGCTACTGGGGCCAACGTCCTGACTTTC; CDR3 protein: CASSQDRGATGANVLTF
V gene: TRBV7-6; J gene: TRBJ1-2; clone size: .; D gene: TRBD1; CDR3 DNA: TGTGCCAGCAGCTTAGCGCTATCAAAGGGGGCAGGTGGCTACACCTTC; CDR3 protein: CASSLALSKGAGGYTF
V gene: TRBV30; J gene: TRBJ2-7; clone size: few; D gene: TRBD2; CDR3 DNA: TGTGCCTGGAATCCGGGAGGGCCGTACGAGCAGTACTTC; CDR3 protein: CAWNPGGPYEQYF
V gene: TRBV4-2; J gene: TRBJ2-6; clone size: .; D gene: .; CDR3 DNA: TGTGCCAGCAGCCAAGTCTTCCGGGGTCTCTCTGGGGCCAACGTCCTGACTTTC; CDR3 protein: CASSQVFRGLSGANVLTF
V gene: TRBV2; J gene: TRBJ1-1; clone size: .; D gene: TRBD1; CDR3 DNA: TGTGCCAGCATTCGACAGGGAGACCAAGCTTTCTTT; CDR3 protein: CASIRQGDQAFF
V gene: TRBV7-2; J gene: TRBJ1-3; clone size: .; D gene: .; CDR3 DNA: TGTGCCAGCAGCTTAAGGGGTAACCCGCCAAGCACCATATATTTT; CDR3 protein: CASSLRGNPPSTIYF
V gene: TRBV6-5; J gene: TRBJ1-5; clone size: .; D gene: .; CDR3 DNA: TGTGCCAGCAGGAAGGGTGGAGGGGGGGCTCAGCCCCAGCATTTT; CDR3 protein: CASRKGGGGAQPQHF
V gene: TRBV7-8; J gene: TRBJ1-5; clone size: few; D gene: .; CDR3 DNA: TGTGCCAGCAGCTTAACTCAGGATCAGCCCCAGCATTTT; CDR3 protein: CASSLTQDQPQHF
V gene: TRBV10-3; J gene: TRBJ2-1; clone size: many; D gene: .; CDR3 DNA: TGTGCCATCAAATCGACTCACAATGAGCAGTTCTTC; CDR3 protein: CAIKSTHNEQFF
V gene: TRBV6-4; J gene: TRBJ2-3; clone size: .; D gene: .; CDR3 DNA: TGTGCCAGCAGTGACTTCAAGTCGACTAGTACAGATACGCAGTATTTT; CDR3 protein: CASSDFKSTSTDTQYF
V gene: TRBV7-8; J gene: TRBJ2-3; clone size: few; D gene: .; CDR3 DNA: TGTGCCAGCAGCCCTGATCGGGATACGCAGTATTTT; CDR3 protein: CASSPDRDTQYF
V gene: TRBV7-6; J gene: TRBJ1-1; clone size: .; D gene: .; CDR3 DNA: TGTGCCAGCAGCTTAGTCGGGGGTAACACTGAAGCTTTCTTT; CDR3 protein: CASSLVGGNTEAFF
V gene: TRBV10-3; J gene: TRBJ2-7; clone size: .; D gene: .; CDR3 DNA: TGTGCCATCAGTGTCACAGGGTTTACCTACGAGCAGTACTTC; CDR3 protein: CAISVTGFTYEQYF
V gene: TRBV10-2; J gene: TRBJ1-1; clone size: few; D gene: TRBD1; CDR3 DNA: TGCGCCAGCAGCCTCACACAGGGGTCGCAGGGGGAGCCTGAAGCTTTCTTT; CDR3 protein: CASSLTQGSQGEPEAFF
V gene: TRBV6-1; J gene: TRBJ2-1; clone size: few; D gene: TRBD2; CDR3 DNA: TGTGCCAGCTCGGGCGGGAGATTTAGCGATGAGCAGTTCTTC; CDR3 protein: CASSGGRFSDEQFF
V gene: TRBV5-1; J gene: TRBJ1-1; clone size: few; D gene: TRBD1; CDR3 DNA: TGCGCCAGCAGCCCCGGGACAGGGGGCACTGAAGCTTTCTTT; CDR3 protein: CASSPGTGGTEAFF
V gene: TRBV18; J gene: TRBJ2-1; clone size: .; D gene: .; CDR3 DNA: TGTGCCAGCTCACCAACGGGAAATGAGCAGTTCTTC; CDR3 protein: CASSPTGNEQFF